Reported below is one T cell receptor beta chain. What it binds is unknown. The entry originates in a study of PD-L1 blockade in urothelial cancer. Study information: Males with bladder-origin urothelial cancer made up twenty-five of 29 patients.

Profiled with immunoSEQ multiplex PCR; TCRdb holds only in-frame clones, not every one. The data hold some 120,000 clones, with around 88% observed a single time. Study-wide results and limits: Blood clones associated with the tumor expanded more at 3 weeks in durable-benefit patients.

The time point denotes: peripheral blood 6 weeks after treatment start. Sequencing used PBMCs, obtained around atezolizumab (anti-PD-L1) treatment. The sequence derives from a man aged 50-59 years with urothelial cancer.

The CDR3 reads CASSLLSGLAGGGEQFF. CDR3 DNA: TGCGCCAGCAGCCTACTCTCCGGACTAGCGGGAGGTGGTGAGCAGTTCTTC. The rearrangement uses TRBV5-1 and TRBJ2-1; 14 bases align to TRBD2. With V trimmed by 4 bases and J by 9 bases, 12 bases remained unmatched. The CDR3 runs to 17 residues. The germline V gene encodes CDR1 SGHRS and CDR2 YFSETQ.